Each of the 10 T cell receptor beta chains below was sequenced from the same sample in a study of beta chain features in type 1 diabetes. These receptors' targets are unknown. Findings of the study overall: In all four CD4+ subsets, TCRB CDR3 length was significantly, moderately reduced in type 1 diabetes.

The entirety of the isolated RNA underwent reverse transcription, so expressed TCRB transcripts were sequenced. The protocol was immunoSEQ multiplex PCR, while the TCRdb copy is restricted to in-frame clones and leaves out a portion. This sample has approximately 260,000 clones, with about 20% found just once. Sequencing input: naive CD4+ T cells from blood. These receptors originate from a woman in her 40s with type 1 diabetes.

This clone has only a few counts. V usage is TRBV18 and J usage is TRBJ1-5; D is unclear. The CDR3 runs 13 residues. The germline CDR1 and CDR2 sequences are KGHSH and LQKENI. V was pared by 2 bases and J by 4 bases, with 6 bases between. CDR3 nucleotides: TGTGCCAGCTCACCAGGGAGGAATCAGCCCCAGCATTTT. Translation: CASSPGRNQPQHF.

This clone was seen more than once but under ten times. The rearrangement uses TRBV27 and TRBJ1-1; possibly TRBD1 for D (5 bases). CDR1 and CDR2 from the germline V gene are MNHEY and SMNVEV (reference sequence). The length of the CDR3 is 15 residues. Trimming removed 6 bases from V and 4 bases from J, with 18 bases in between. DNA of the CDR3: TGTGCCAGCAGAGACGACAGCGCCCTGGGCACTGAAGCTTTCTTT. Its protein is CASRDDSALGTEAFF.

J is TRBJ1-6 and V is TRBV2; D is possibly TRBD1 (6 bases). The CDR3 covers 14 residues. Germline lookup yields CDR1 SNHLY and CDR2 FYNNEI. V lost 7 bases and J 8 bases, leaving 15 bases between the germline ends. CDR3 in DNA: TGTGCCAGCAACGAGGGGGACACCTATTCACCCCTCCACTTT. Protein: CASNEGDTYSPLHF. Variable domain in full (rest from reference TRBV2 and TRBJ1-6): EPEVTQTPSHQVTQMGQEVILRCVPISNHLYFYWYRQILGQKVEFLVSFYNNEISEKSEIFDDQFSVERPDGSNFTLKIRSTKLEDSAMYFCASNEGDTYSPLHFGNGTRLTVT.

The sample holds a few counts of this clone. The rearrangement links TRBV18 to TRBJ1-1; D uncertain. Germline V gives CDR1 KGHSH, CDR2 LQKENI. The V and J ends lost 0 bases and 4 bases respectively, with 6 bases between them. This CDR3 region has 13 residues. CDR3 in DNA: TGTGCCAGCTCACCACCAGCGGGCACTGAAGCTTTCTTT. Translating it yields CASSPPAGTEAFF. Together with reference TRBV18 and TRBJ1-1, the CDR3 gives the full variable domain: NAGVMQNPRHLVRRRGQEARLRCSPMKGHSHVYWYRQLPEEGLKFMVYLQKENIIDESGMPKERFSAEFPKEGPSILRIQQVVRGDSAAYFCASSPPAGTEAFFGQGTRLTVV.

This chain connects TRBV18 to TRBJ1-1, with D possibly TRBD1 on 6 matching bases. This CDR3 contains 13 residues. In germline, CDR1 is KGHSH, CDR2 LQKENI. Trimming took off 6 bases at V and 4 bases at J, with 12 bases between the two ends. The chain's CDR3 is CASSLDRSTEAFF. In DNA form, the CDR3 reads TGTGCCAGCTCTTTAGACAGGAGCACTGAAGCTTTCTTT. The whole variable domain, filled in from reference TRBV18 and TRBJ1-1, reads NAGVMQNPRHLVRRRGQEARLRCSPMKGHSHVYWYRQLPEEGLKFMVYLQKENIIDESGMPKERFSAEFPKEGPSILRIQQVVRGDSAAYFCASSLDRSTEAFFGQGTRLTVV.

This sequence joins TRBV4-1 and TRBJ2-7, with 8 bases identical to TRBD1. The CDR3 spans 15 residues. The J segment lost 9 bases and the V segment lost 1 base, leaving 11 bases of the junction unmatched. Germline CDR1 is MGHRA and CDR2 is YSYEKL. The CDR3 here is CASSQGTGPLRWQYF. The CDR3 region has the DNA TGCGCCAGCAGCCAAGGGACAGGGCCCCTACGATGGCAGTACTTC.

This clone occurred a few times. The identical CDR3 is also encoded by other nucleotide sequences in the sample. This chain joins TRBV7-9 and TRBJ1-1; D possibly corresponds to TRBD1 (5 bases). V lost 0 bases, J lost 3 bases, and 8 bases lay in between. From germline, CDR1 is SEHNR and CDR2 FQNEAQ (reference sequence). There are 14 residues in the CDR3. The CDR3 protein is CASSLARGDTEAFF. The CDR3 DNA reads TGTGCCAGCAGCTTAGCCCGGGGGGACACTGAAGCTTTCTTT.

The chain has TRBV7-3 and TRBJ2-5; weak D call: TRBD2 (5 bases). V was shortened by 5 bases and J by 4 bases, with 17 bases between the two germline ends. The CDR3 loop spans 15 amino acids. Germline CDR1 SGHTA, CDR2 FQGTGA. CDR3 amino acids: CASSLGPYEGETQYF. CDR3 coding DNA: TGTGCCAGCAGCCTAGGGCCTTACGAGGGAGAGACCCAGTACTTC.

The chain employs TRBV27 and TRBJ1-5; no definite D call. The CDR3 length is 13 residues. Deletions cut 3 bases from V and 6 bases from J, with 9 bases between. Germline assignment: CDR1 MNHEY and CDR2 SMNVEV (reference sequence). Here the CDR3 reads CASSLEGFQPQHF. The CDR3 bases are TGTGCCAGCAGTTTGGAGGGCTTTCAGCCCCAGCATTTT.

The chain has TRBV28 and TRBJ2-5; no firm D call. This CDR3 is 15 amino acids long. V lost 3 bases to trimming and J lost 5 bases, with 16 bases between them. The germline V gene encodes CDR1 MDHEN and CDR2 SYDVKM. CDR3 protein: CASSLGGAFRETQYF. For the CDR3, the DNA is TGTGCCAGCAGTTTGGGTGGAGCTTTTCGTGAGACCCAGTACTTC.